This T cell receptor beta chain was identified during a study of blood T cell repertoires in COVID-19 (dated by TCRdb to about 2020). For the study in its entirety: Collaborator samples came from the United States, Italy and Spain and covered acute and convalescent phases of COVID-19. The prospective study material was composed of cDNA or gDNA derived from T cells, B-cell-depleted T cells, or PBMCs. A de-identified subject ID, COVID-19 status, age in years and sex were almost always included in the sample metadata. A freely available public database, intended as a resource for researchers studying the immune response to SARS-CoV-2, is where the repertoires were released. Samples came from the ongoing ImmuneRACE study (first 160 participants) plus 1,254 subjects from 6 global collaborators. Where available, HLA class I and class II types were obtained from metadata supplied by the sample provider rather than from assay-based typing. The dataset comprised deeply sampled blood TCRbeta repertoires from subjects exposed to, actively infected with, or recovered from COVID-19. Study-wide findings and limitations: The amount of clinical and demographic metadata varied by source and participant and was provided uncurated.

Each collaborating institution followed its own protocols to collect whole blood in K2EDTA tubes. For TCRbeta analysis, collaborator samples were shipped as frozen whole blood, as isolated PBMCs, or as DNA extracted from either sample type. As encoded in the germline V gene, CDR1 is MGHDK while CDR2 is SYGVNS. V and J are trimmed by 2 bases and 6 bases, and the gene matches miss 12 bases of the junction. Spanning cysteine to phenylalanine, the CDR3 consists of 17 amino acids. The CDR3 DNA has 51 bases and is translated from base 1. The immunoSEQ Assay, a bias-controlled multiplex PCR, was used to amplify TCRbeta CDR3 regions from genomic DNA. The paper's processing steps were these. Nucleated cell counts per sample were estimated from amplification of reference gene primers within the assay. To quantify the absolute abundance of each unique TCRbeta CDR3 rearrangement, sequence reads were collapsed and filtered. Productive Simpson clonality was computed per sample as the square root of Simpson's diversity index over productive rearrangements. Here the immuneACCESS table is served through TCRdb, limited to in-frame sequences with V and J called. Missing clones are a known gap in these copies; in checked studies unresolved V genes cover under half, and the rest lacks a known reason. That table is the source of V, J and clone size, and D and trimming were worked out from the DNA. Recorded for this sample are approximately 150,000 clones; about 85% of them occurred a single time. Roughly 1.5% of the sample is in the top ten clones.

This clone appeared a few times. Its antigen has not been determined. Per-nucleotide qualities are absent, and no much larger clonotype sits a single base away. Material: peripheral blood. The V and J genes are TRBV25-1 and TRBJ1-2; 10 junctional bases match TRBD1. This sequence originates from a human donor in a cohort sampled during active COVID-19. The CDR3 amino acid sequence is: CASSEGWRQGAIDGYTF. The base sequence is TGTGCCAGCAGTGAAGGGTGGAGACAGGGGGCGATCGATGGCTACACCTTC.